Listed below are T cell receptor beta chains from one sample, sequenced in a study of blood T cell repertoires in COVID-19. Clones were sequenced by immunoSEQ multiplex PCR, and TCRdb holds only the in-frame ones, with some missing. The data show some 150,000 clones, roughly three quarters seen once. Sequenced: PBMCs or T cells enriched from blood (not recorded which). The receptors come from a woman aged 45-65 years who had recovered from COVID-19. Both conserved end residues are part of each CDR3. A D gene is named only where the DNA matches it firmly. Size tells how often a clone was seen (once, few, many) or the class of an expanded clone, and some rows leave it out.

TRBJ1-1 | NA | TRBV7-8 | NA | TGTGCCAGCAGCCCGAGGAAGAATGAAGCTTTCTTT | CASSPRKNEAFF
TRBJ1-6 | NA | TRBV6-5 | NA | TGTGCCAGCAGTTTCCAGGGGTTCTCCTATAATTCACCCCTCCACTTT | CASSFQGFSYNSPLHF
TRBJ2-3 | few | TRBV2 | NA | TGTGCCAGCATCGACGGGGTCAGCACAGATACGCAGTATTTT | CASIDGVSTDTQYF
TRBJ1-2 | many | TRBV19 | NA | TGTGCCAGTAGTATCCGGACAAATTACTATGGCTACACCTTC | CASSIRTNYYGYTF
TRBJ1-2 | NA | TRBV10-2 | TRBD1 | TGCGCCAGCAGTGAGGGGACAGGGCGCGGTGGCTACACCTTC | CASSEGTGRGGYTF
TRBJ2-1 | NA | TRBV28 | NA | TGTGCCAGCAGCCTGGACAGTGTCTCCTACAATGAGCAGTTCTTC | CASSLDSVSYNEQFF
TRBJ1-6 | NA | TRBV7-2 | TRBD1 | TGTGCCAGCAGCCAAGGGACAGGTCTTAGTAATTCACCCCTCCACTTT | CASSQGTGLSNSPLHF
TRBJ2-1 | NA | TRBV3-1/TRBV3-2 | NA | TGTGCCAGCAGCTTAAGGGGCAATGAGCAGTTCTTC | CASSLRGNEQFF
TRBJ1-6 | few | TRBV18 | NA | TGTGCCAGCTCACCCACGGGGAATAATTCACCCCTCCACTTT | CASSPTGNNSPLHF
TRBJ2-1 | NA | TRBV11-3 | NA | TGTGCCAGCAGCCTCGCCGGGACTGCCGACAATGAGCAGTTCTTC | CASSLAGTADNEQFF
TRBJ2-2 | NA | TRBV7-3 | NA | TGTGCCAGCAGCTTAAGACCCAGCGAGAGCACCGGGGAGCTGTTTTTT | CASSLRPSESTGELFF
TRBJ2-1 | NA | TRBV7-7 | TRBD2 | TGTGCCAGCAGCTTAGGTAGCGGGGGGCACAATGAGCAGTTCTTC | CASSLGSGGHNEQFF
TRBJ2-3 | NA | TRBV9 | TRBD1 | TGTGCCAGCAGCGAACCGGGACAGCTCACAGATACGCAGTATTTT | CASSEPGQLTDTQYF